This T cell receptor (beta chain) was retrieved from a study of regulatory T cells in long-lasting Graves disease (dated by TCRdb to the early 2020s). General notes on the study: Antithyroid drugs had been taken for less than 3 months by newly diagnosed Graves' disease patients. This study used TCR sequencing and RNA sequencing of peripheral blood to compare persistent Graves' disease patients against newly diagnosed Graves' disease patients. The study took place in China and was registered as a clinical trial. TCR sequencing covered some 13 persistent and some 20 newly diagnosed Graves' disease patients, 33 samples in total.

This specimen's time point label, per the study, means: newly diagnosed GD, antithyroid drugs for less than 3 months. For both TCR sequencing and RNA sequencing, RNA was extracted from PBMCs using TRIzol. The diagnosis of Graves' disease was made according to American Thyroid Association guidelines. Patients were recruited from an endocrinology department in Xi'an, China. From each patient, about 9.7 milliliters of peripheral blood was collected into an EDTA anticoagulant tube. Ficoll Paque Plus density gradient separation was used to isolate PBMCs, and no additional T cell sorting was done. An Agilent 2100 Bioanalyzer and agarose gel were used to check RNA quality, and a NanoDrop 2000 was used to measure RNA concentration. This clonotype was picked up one time. Which antigen it targets is not known. Per-nucleotide qualities are absent, and no much larger clonotype sits a single base away. One read offers little support.

The library was generated by multiplex PCR. The instrument was an Illumina HiSeq 4000. iRepertoire HTBI primers and Arm-PCR amplification of CDR3 regions were used to construct TCR beta libraries. Before sequencing, the PCR products underwent gel purification. The authors' analysis ran thus. Gene usage analysis of CDR3 amino acid clonotypes relied on the approximately 60 TRBV and around 14 TRBJ segments identified across samples. Filtered high-quality paired reads were merged into contigs using COPE and FqMerger. Contigs were aligned with BLAST to IMGT TRBV, TRBD and TRBJ reference genes, and CDR3 was defined per IMGT. Clonotypes above 0.1% frequency were classified as highly expanded clones. Shannon entropy was used to measure repertoire diversity, and the Gini coefficient was used to measure V-J evenness. Public clonotypes were defined as clonotypes shared by more than one individual. TCRdb trimmed public reads at Q25 via fastp, called clones via MiXCR and kept in-frame beta chains. Each CDR3 protein gets just one entry, which takes the most common genes and DNA from the rows behind it. None of the V and J calls come from the authors' own analysis; TCRdb made them. The sample has about 500,000 distinct CDR3 sequences on record, around 12% of them singletons. The ten biggest clones cover around 9.3% of the sample.

The full study reports these points: Sequencing and analysis were limited to the TCR beta chain. Persistent Graves' disease patients showed lower TCR Shannon entropy and fewer highly expanded clones than newly diagnosed patients, suggesting clonal expansion. The small sample size was acknowledged by the authors as a limitation that may reduce accuracy. A larger number of public clonotypes was shared among persistent patients (around 3,000) than among newly diagnosed patients (approximately 1,000). Only peripheral blood was studied, because thyroid tissue, the primary lesion, was inaccessible. TRBV28, TRBJ1-2 and TRBJ2-5 were preferentially used in persistent disease, while TRBV20-1 and TRBJ2-1 were favored in newly diagnosed disease.

The germline V gene encodes CDR1 MDHEN and CDR2 SYDVKM. V is reduced by 0 bases and J by 7 bases, leaving a spacing of 7 bases between them. The CDR3 starts with the cysteine, ends with the phenylalanine, and has 14 residues. The read is trimmed to its CDR3 DNA, 42 bases read in frame from base 1. The sample was also reused in another study, on T cells in Graves' hyperthyroidism and ophthalmopathy. The second paper further reports: Stable Graves' hyperthyroidism was defined as the absence of progression to ophthalmopathy over 18 months of follow-up. The hyperthyroidism patients were between 18 and 65 years old and newly diagnosed, with a disease duration of less than 2 months. The study excluded patients with uncontrolled infections, other autoimmune diseases, pregnancy or lactation. Diagnoses relied on clinical symptoms, serum thyroxine and TRAb, thyroid ultrasound and orbital computed tomography. The first round of RT-PCR for the TCR CDR3 was performed with the HTBI primer set and the Qiagen OneStep RT-PCR kit. Most expanded thyroid clonotypes (frequency above 0.001) were also found in blood, which suggests that blood repertoires may mirror thyroid immune responses. A 13 V-J signature model separated ophthalmopathy from stable hyperthyroidism, with about 90% sensitivity and roughly 84% specificity in cross-validation and 80%/75% in testing. During validation, the model predicted progression to ophthalmopathy a median of approximately six months ahead of onset, with more than 55% sensitivity and 72.22% specificity. To identify TCR V-J signatures that set the groups apart, the researchers used a discovery cohort of more than 95 patients, made up of 43 with Graves' ophthalmopathy and some 60 with stable Graves' hyperthyroidism. Prospective prediction of ophthalmopathy was tested in an independent validation cohort of 18 to 20 hyperthyroidism patients and some 17 patients who later progressed to ophthalmopathy. The 95 to 100 discovery patients were divided at random into training and test sets in a 7:3 ratio. Thyroid tissue and blood T-cell repertoires from six or seven Graves' hyperthyroidism patients were also compared in the study. Following sampling, methimazole starting at 30 mg daily was given to hyperthyroidism patients, and high-dose intravenous methylprednisolone was given to ophthalmopathy patients. Libraries were constructed in a second round of multiplex PCR, after which size selection and purification were carried out. Sequencing of the libraries was done on an Illumina HiSeq2000 using paired-end 100 bp reads. SOAPnuke was used to process the raw data, with reads discarded if the reads contained adapters or uncalled bases, had a mean Phred below 15, or lacked an exact constant-primer or identifier match. High-quality paired reads were merged with COPE v1.2.5, and unique nucleotide sequences were defined as clonotypes. Clonotypes were aligned to IMGT TRBV, TRBD and TRBJ reference segments using MiTCR v1.1. Analysis was restricted to V-J combinations with a frequency above 0.0001, which covered just over 98% of repertoires. The TCS score was defined as F50 (clonal expansion) divided by E x V (chaos), with BLOSUM62-based TCRdist calculated between CDR3 peptides within each V-J. Welch's t-statistics and random forest reduced around 550 V-J features to about 13, which were used in a naive Bayes classifier (R e1071). Sample size was not statistically predetermined, and investigators were not blinded to group allocation. The paper reports TCR Vbeta CDR3 sequencing of approximately 140 peripheral blood samples: around 41 ophthalmopathy, about 75 hyperthyroidism and 17 progressor patients.

Rearrangement joined TRBV28 to TRBJ1-6, with the D segment identity uncertain. The TCR was taken from a woman younger than 45 with Graves disease. Donor details come from another sample of the same person, matched by shared clones. This specimen was peripheral blood mononuclear cells (PBMCs), taken at new diagnosis, from a patient treated with antithyroid drugs. The DNA sequence is as follows: TGTGCCAGCAGTTTATGGGGATACAATTCACCCCTCCACTTT. Its translation reads: CASSLWGYNSPLHF.